This entry lists 4 T cell receptor beta chains sequenced from one sample in a study of graft-versus-host responses after intestinal transplantation. Antigens of these TCRs are unknown. Sequencing used immunoSEQ multiplex PCR; TCRdb keeps in-frame clones, though not all of them. The table lists around 120,000 clones, approximately 95% of them singletons, with around 3% in the top ten. The source was unstimulated CD8+ T cells sorted from spleen or lymph node cells, collected before intestinal transplant. Receptor source: a human donor who received an intestinal transplant.

This sequence joins TRBV15 and TRBJ2-3; unclear D gene. There are 14 residues in the CDR3. Germline lookup yields CDR1 LNHNV and CDR2 YYDKDF (reference sequence). V lost 0 bases and J 4 bases, leaving 8 bases between the germline ends. CDR3 region: CATSRESPADTQYF. The CDR3 nucleotides are TGTGCCACCAGCAGAGAAAGCCCCGCAGATACGCAGTATTTT.

V and J are TRBV5-6 and TRBJ2-7; 9 positions match TRBD2. Germline V gives CDR1 SGHDT, CDR2 YYEEEE. Trimming at V came to 1 base and at J to 4 bases, leaving 3 bases not matched to a gene. The CDR3 runs to 14 residues. CDR3: CASSLLAGVYEQYF. CDR3 in DNA: TGTGCCAGCAGCTTGTTAGCGGGAGTATACGAGCAGTACTTC. Looking up the rest from reference TRBV5-6 and TRBJ2-7 gives the full variable domain: DAGVTQSPTHLIKTRGQQVTLRCSPKSGHDTVSWYQQALGQGPQFIFQYYEEEERQRGNFPDRFSGHQFPNYSSELNVNALLLGDSALYLCASSLLAGVYEQYFGPGTRLTVT.

The J gene is TRBJ1-2, the V gene TRBV30; D gene uncertain. The germline CDR1 and CDR2 sequences are GTSNPN and SVGIG (reference sequence). V lost 0 bases to trimming and J lost 8 bases, with 10 bases between them. This CDR3 has 12 amino acids. CDR3 nucleotides: TGTGCCTGGAGTGTAGCCGGTGAAGGCTACACCTTC. Protein product: CAWSVAGEGYTF. Complete variable domain (other parts from reference TRBV30 and TRBJ1-2): SQTIHQWPATLVQPVGSPLSLECTVEGTSNPNLYWYRQAAGRGLQLLFYSVGIGQISSEVPQNLSASRPQDRQFILSSKKLLLSDSGFYLCAWSVAGEGYTFGSGTRLTVV.

Only one count was recorded for this clone. The chain recombines TRBV5-6 with TRBJ2-1, with D perhaps being TRBD1 or TRBD2 (7 bases each). The germline V gene encodes CDR1 SGHDT and CDR2 YYEEEE. Deletions cut 2 bases from V and 4 bases from J, with 22 bases between. The CDR3 loop spans 18 amino acids. The CDR3 protein is CASSLRLAEFRGYNEQFF. The CDR3, as DNA: TGTGCCAGCAGCTTACGTCTAGCGGAATTCAGGGGGTACAATGAGCAGTTCTTC.